These T cell receptor beta chains were read from a single sample in a study of blood T cell repertoires in COVID-19. This table comes from immunoSEQ multiplex PCR, and its TCRdb copy is limited to in-frame clones, with some not included. The repertoire has about 95,000 clones, about 85% of them found once; the top ten carry roughly 25%. Sequencing used peripheral blood. All receptors come from a man older than 75 with active or convalescent COVID-19. CDR3s leave out the opening cysteine and the closing phenylalanine or tryptophan.

TRBV6-5	11	TRBJ2-2	ASSPQGTGELF
TRBV19	10	TRBJ2-7	ASSTQDSEQY
TRBV2	8	TRBJ1-1	ASTFFSAF
TRBV9	13	TRBJ1-1	ASSVEDRGYTEAF
TRBV30	14	TRBJ1-2	AWSAAGGGTGYGYT
TRBV23-1	12	TRBJ1-1	ASSLPRVHTEAF
TRBV7-3	11	TRBJ1-1	ASSHEGDTEAF
TRBV30	12	TRBJ2-5	AWAPGLAAETQY
TRBV29-1	12	TRBJ2-7	SVVPLGLSYEQY
TRBV5-4	13	TRBJ2-7	ASSLAQGPAYEQY
TRBV15	14	TRBJ2-5	ATSREKGTGGETQY
TRBV12-3/TRBV12-4	9	TRBJ2-4	ATGQGGIQY
TRBV6-6	14	TRBJ1-6	ASSPGQGVENSPLH
TRBV9	13	TRBJ1-2	ASSVVGQGHYGYT
TRBV5-1	15	TRBJ2-5	ASSSLRTGTGFETQY
TRBV21-1	13	TRBJ1-2	ASSGRDREFYGYT
TRBV11-2	13	TRBJ2-2	ASRRPGGRTGELF
TRBV28	14	TRBJ1-6	ASDPGGNSYNSPLH
TRBV5-1	13	TRBJ1-2	ASSLETGGNYGYT
TRBV30	15	TRBJ2-5	AWSAYWRGVTRETQY
TRBV5-5	13	TRBJ2-7	ASSLAVAPTYEQY
TRBV4-2	13	TRBJ2-5	ASAPFEAVGETQY
TRBV10-3	12	TRBJ2-1	AISGTGPGNEQF
TRBV5-1	16	TRBJ2-5	ASSAHALGRGTGETQY
TRBV4-1	15	TRBJ2-6	ASSPAGPISGANVLT
TRBV24-1	9	TRBJ1-1	ATTRGAEAF
TRBV19	11	TRBJ1-1	ASSIQANTEAF
TRBV7-8	13	TRBJ2-3	ASSRVGGGEDTQY
TRBV7-9	13	TRBJ2-1	ASIGGSLSYNEQF
TRBV6-2/TRBV6-3	15	TRBJ2-1	ASSYGGGAISYNEQF
TRBV12-3/TRBV12-4	11	TRBJ2-7	ASSWGSTYEQY
TRBV3-1/TRBV3-2	10	TRBJ2-1	ASSQLGGEQF
TRBV6-2/TRBV6-3	16	TRBJ1-4	ASSYHSGQGTTNEKLF
TRBV4-3	14	TRBJ1-5	ASSQDTGVSGGSQH
TRBV6-6	14	TRBJ2-1	ASSPSGASSYNEQF
TRBV2	13	TRBJ2-5	ASSTNGQGTETQY
TRBV3-1/TRBV3-2	10	TRBJ2-7	ASSQDRMDSI
TRBV7-8	12	TRBJ1-1	ASSSGQRNTEAF
TRBV24-1	14	TRBJ2-2	ATGGGQTANTGELF